The next 3 T cell receptor beta chains were all read from a single sample in a study of PD-1 blockade in classical Hodgkin lymphoma. Only in-frame clones appear in the TCRdb table, and some are missing; sequencing was by immunoSEQ multiplex PCR. This sample has about 46,000 clones; around 72% occur once, and the top ten carry 9.5% to 12%. Following autologous stem cell transplantation, relapse occurred in every patient, and exposure to brentuximab vedotin varied. The input for sequencing was peripheral blood mononuclear cells (PBMCs), taken at baseline. These receptors were collected from a human donor with classical Hodgkin lymphoma.

The chain combines TRBV2 with TRBJ2-7, with TRBD1 identical over 10 bases. The CDR3 contains 13 residues. Trimming cost V 8 bases and J 6 bases; bases outside gene matches: 7. Germline assignment: CDR1 SNHLY and CDR2 FYNNEI. CDR3 sequence: CASRRDRGLEQYF. The DNA for the CDR3 is TGTGCCAGCCGTCGGGACAGGGGCCTCGAGCAGTACTTC. The full variable domain, in which reference TRBV2 and TRBJ2-7 provide the parts outside the CDR3, is EPEVTQTPSHQVTQMGQEVILRCVPISNHLYFYWYRQILGQKVEFLVSFYNNEISEKSEIFDDQFSVERPDGSNFTLKIRSTKLEDSAMYFCASRRDRGLEQYFGPGTRLTVT.

CDR3 DNA: TGTGCCAGTAGTATTTACACAGATACGCAGTATTTT. Amino acids: CASSIYTDTQYF. The rearrangement uses TRBV19 and TRBJ2-3; unclear D gene. Trimming cost V 3 bases and J 2 bases, with 3 bases left between them. CDR1 LNHDA and CDR2 SQIVND come from the germline V gene (reference sequence). CDR3 length equals 12 residues.

This chain uses TRBV6-5 with TRBJ2-3; weak D call: TRBD2 (6 bases). The germline CDR1 and CDR2 sequences are MNHEY and SVGAGI. There are 15 residues in the CDR3. Trimming removed 6 bases at V and 3 bases at J, with 16 bases between. CDR3: CASSRGAGRTDTQYF. DNA for the CDR3: TGTGCCAGCAGCCGAGGCGCGGGAAGGACAGATACGCAGTATTTT.